A selection of T cell receptor beta chains follows, all from one sample in a study of control samples from healthy donors and cancer patients. TCRdb's table, derived via immunoSEQ multiplex PCR, lists solely in-frame clones and lacks some. The sample includes some 49,000 clones, 80% to 90% seen only once; the top ten take around 2.8%. The source material was PBMCs. All receptors come from a woman aged 50 to 60 with lung cancer. Each CDR3 is given with its conserved first and last residue. Fields, in order: D gene, J gene, clone size, V gene, CDR3 DNA, CDR3 protein. A D gene is named only where the DNA matches it firmly. Size is omitted from some rows. Given values are once, few, many or a class for expanded clones.

D: .; J: TRBJ1-3; size: .; V: TRBV2; DNA: TGTGCCAGCAGTGGGGCAGGCGGAAACACCATATATTTT; CDR3: CASSGAGGNTIYF
D: .; J: TRBJ1-2; size: .; V: TRBV7-9; DNA: TGTGCCAGCAGCGAGTCTCTAGCTAACTATGGCTACACCTTC; CDR3: CASSESLANYGYTF
D: TRBD1; J: TRBJ1-1; size: .; V: TRBV24-1; DNA: TGTGCCACCAGTCCCGGGACAGGTTTCGCTGCTGAAGCTTTCTTT; CDR3: CATSPGTGFAAEAFF
D: TRBD1; J: TRBJ1-1; size: .; V: TRBV29-1; DNA: TGCAGCGCCAAGACAGGGGTTTGGGGATTGAACACTGAAGCTTTCTTT; CDR3: CSAKTGVWGLNTEAFF
D: TRBD2; J: TRBJ2-3; size: .; V: TRBV20-1; DNA: TGCAGTGCTAGTTCGGGGAGGAGCGGGGGGGCTACAGATACGCAGTATTTT; CDR3: CSASSGRSGGATDTQYF
D: .; J: TRBJ2-7; size: few; V: TRBV7-2; DNA: TGTGCCAGCAGCTTTCAGGACAGCTACGAGCAGTACTTC; CDR3: CASSFQDSYEQYF
D: .; J: TRBJ1-2; size: .; V: TRBV19; DNA: TGTGCCAGTAGTATACAAGGTGGAGGCTACACCTTC; CDR3: CASSIQGGGYTF
D: .; J: TRBJ2-5; size: .; V: TRBV7-8; DNA: TGTGCCAGCAGCGGGGGTATCTGGGCGGTGATGGAGACCCAGTACTTC; CDR3: CASSGGIWAVMETQYF
D: .; J: TRBJ2-5; size: .; V: TRBV5-4; DNA: TGTGCCAGCAGCTTGGGAGGCGGGGACCCTCGAGAGACCCAGTACTTC; CDR3: CASSLGGGDPRETQYF
D: .; J: TRBJ2-7; size: .; V: TRBV7-9; DNA: TGTGCCAGCAGCTTAGTAGCAGGGTCCGAGCAGTACTTC; CDR3: CASSLVAGSEQYF
D: .; J: TRBJ1-3; size: .; V: TRBV5-5; DNA: TGTGCCAGCAGCCCGACAGTCAGTTTTGGAAACACCATATATTTT; CDR3: CASSPTVSFGNTIYF
D: .; J: TRBJ1-2; size: few; V: TRBV7-2; DNA: TGTGCCAGCAGCTTAGAAAGGGCGGGTGGCTACACCTTC; CDR3: CASSLERAGGYTF
D: .; J: TRBJ1-2; size: .; V: TRBV29-1; DNA: TGCAGCGTTGTACGTACTGCAAACTATGGCTACACCTTC; CDR3: CSVVRTANYGYTF
D: .; J: TRBJ2-7; size: .; V: TRBV12-3/TRBV12-4; DNA: TGTGCCAGCAGCCGCGAGGGGGAGCAGTACTTC; CDR3: CASSREGEQYF
D: .; J: TRBJ1-2; size: few; V: TRBV4-1; DNA: TGCGCCAGCAGCGATGCCGGGACGGTTTATGGCTACACCTTC; CDR3: CASSDAGTVYGYTF
D: .; J: TRBJ1-5; size: .; V: TRBV19; DNA: TGTGCCAGTAGTATTGCGAGGGTCTTCAATCAGCCCCAGCATTTT; CDR3: CASSIARVFNQPQHF
D: .; J: TRBJ2-1; size: .; V: TRBV11-3; DNA: TGTGCCAGCAGCTCGACAGCTCCCGTTAATGAGCAGTTCTTC; CDR3: CASSSTAPVNEQFF
D: .; J: TRBJ1-5; size: .; V: TRBV7-9; DNA: TGTGCCAGCACCCGCGAGGGCCAGCCCCAGCATTTT; CDR3: CASTREGQPQHF
D: .; J: TRBJ1-1; size: .; V: TRBV7-8; DNA: TGTGCCAGCAGCTTACGAGCTGACCCCACTGAAGCTTTCTTT; CDR3: CASSLRADPTEAFF
D: TRBD1; J: TRBJ1-2; size: .; V: TRBV27; DNA: TGTGCCAGCGGTGAGGGGACAGGGGTCGTGAACACCTTC; CDR3: CASGEGTGVVNTF
D: TRBD1; J: TRBJ2-7; size: .; V: TRBV11-2; DNA: TGTGCCAGCAGCCCCGACAGGGCCGCAATAAACGAGCAGTACTTC; CDR3: CASSPDRAAINEQYF
D: .; J: TRBJ1-2; size: few; V: TRBV10-3; DNA: TGTGCCCTCCAGTCAGGGACCTATGGCTACACCTTC; CDR3: CALQSGTYGYTF